Below, one T cell receptor (beta chain) is given with its context. V shed 2 bases and J shed 1 base, with 11 bases lying between them. Per germline, CDR1 SGHRS and CDR2 YFSETQ. This CDR3 spans 15 amino acids. After constant-region reverse-primer amplification, full-length variable regions underwent semi-nested PCR with Nested Universal Primer A. TCRdb used MiXCR to reprocess the 5' RACE reads, holding one entry per CDR3 protein. The repertoire holds thousands of distinct CDR3 sequences, with 50% as singletons. J is TRBJ2-3 and V is TRBV5-1, with D possibly matching TRBD1 (6 bases). The sequenced sample was naive CD4+ T cells sorted from a lymph node. Indicated subset: naive CD4+ T cells, CD4+CD45RA+CD25-. The clonotype comes from a female donor with breast cancer. This CDR3 reads CASSLTGRGTDTQYF. As DNA, the CDR3 is TGCGCCAGCAGCTTAACAGGGCGGGGCACAGATACGCAGTATTTT. The full variable domain, in which reference TRBV5-1 and TRBJ2-3 provide the parts outside the CDR3, is KAGVTQTPRYLIKTRGQQVTLSCSPISGHRSVSWYQQTPGQGLQFLFEYFSETQRNKGNFPGRFSGRQFSNSRSEMNVSTLELGDSALYLCASSLTGRGTDTQYFGPGTRLTVL.